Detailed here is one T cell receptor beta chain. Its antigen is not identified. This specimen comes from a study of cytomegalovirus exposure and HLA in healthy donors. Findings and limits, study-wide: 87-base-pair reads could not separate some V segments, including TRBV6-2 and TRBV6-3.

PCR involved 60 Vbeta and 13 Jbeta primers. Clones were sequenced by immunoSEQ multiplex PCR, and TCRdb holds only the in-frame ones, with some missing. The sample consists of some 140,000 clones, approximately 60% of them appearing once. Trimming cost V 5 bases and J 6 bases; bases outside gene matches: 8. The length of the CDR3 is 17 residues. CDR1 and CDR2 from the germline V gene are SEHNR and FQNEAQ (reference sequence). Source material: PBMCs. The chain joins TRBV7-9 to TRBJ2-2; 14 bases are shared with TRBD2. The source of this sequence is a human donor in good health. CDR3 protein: CASSMGLAGAIAGELFF. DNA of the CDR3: TGTGCCAGCAGCATGGGACTAGCGGGAGCGATCGCCGGGGAGCTGTTTTTT. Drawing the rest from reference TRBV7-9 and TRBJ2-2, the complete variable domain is DTGVSQNPRHKITKRGQNVTFRCDPISEHNRLYWYRQTLGQGPEFLTYFQNEAQLEKSRLLSDRFSAERPKGSFSTLEIQRTEQGDSAMYLCASSMGLAGAIAGELFFGEGSRLTVL.